This T cell receptor (beta chain) came from a study of cytomegalovirus exposure and HLA in healthy donors. PCR used 60 Vbeta primers and 13 Jbeta primers. Libraries were prepared by immunoSEQ multiplex PCR; TCRdb keeps only in-frame clonotypes and omits some of them. The data show about 160,000 clones, over 70% seen once. The source is a woman younger than 45 in good health and CMV-seronegative. The source material was PBMCs.

CDR3 coding DNA: TGTGCCAGTAGTGCGGCCGCCGGGACAGGTGAAGCTTTCTTT. It specifies CASSAAAGTGEAFF. This chain links TRBV19 with TRBJ1-1; 8 nucleotides align to TRBD1. Germline V CDR1 and CDR2: LNHDA, SQIVND (reference sequence). This CDR3 comprises 14 residues. Losses at the gene ends were 5 bases for V and 7 bases for J; bases not matched to a gene: 9. Complete variable domain (other parts from reference TRBV19 and TRBJ1-1): DGGITQSPKYLFRKEGQNVTLSCEQNLNHDAMYWYRQDPGQGLRLIYYSQIVNDFQKGDIAEGYSVSREKKESFPLTVTSAQKNPTAFYLCASSAAAGTGEAFFGQGTRLTVV.